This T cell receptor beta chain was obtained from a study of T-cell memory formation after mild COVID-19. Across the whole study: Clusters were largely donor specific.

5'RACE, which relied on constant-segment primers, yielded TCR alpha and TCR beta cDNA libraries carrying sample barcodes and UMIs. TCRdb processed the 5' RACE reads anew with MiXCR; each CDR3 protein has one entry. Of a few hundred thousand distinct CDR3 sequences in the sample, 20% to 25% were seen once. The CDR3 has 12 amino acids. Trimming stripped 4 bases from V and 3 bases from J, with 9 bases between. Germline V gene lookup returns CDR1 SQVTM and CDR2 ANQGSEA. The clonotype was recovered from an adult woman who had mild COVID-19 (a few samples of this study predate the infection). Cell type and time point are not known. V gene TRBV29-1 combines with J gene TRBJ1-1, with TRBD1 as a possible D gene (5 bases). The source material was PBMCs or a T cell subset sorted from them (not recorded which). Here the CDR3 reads CSVVEGYTEAFF. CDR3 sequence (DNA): TGCAGCGTTGTAGAGGGGTACACTGAAGCTTTCTTT. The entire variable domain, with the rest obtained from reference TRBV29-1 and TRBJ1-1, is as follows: SAVISQKPSRDICQRGTSLTIQCQVDSQVTMMFWYRQQPGQSLTLIATANQGSEATYESGFVIDKFPISRPNLTFSTLTVSNMSPEDSSIYLCSVVEGYTEAFFGQGTRLTVV.